This T cell receptor (beta chain) was sequenced during a study of beta chain features in type 1 diabetes. Study outcomes and limitations: Moderate yet significant TCRB CDR3 shortening was seen in Type 1 diabetes patients in all four CD4+ subsets.

J lost 5 bases, V lost 10 bases, and 11 bases had no gene match. Germline assignment: CDR1 SGHNT and CDR2 YYREEE (reference sequence). CDR3 length equals 13 residues. This clone was seen a few times. Its matching antigen is unknown. Of the isolated RNA, all was reverse transcribed, and so the sequenced material was expressed TCRB transcripts. TCRdb's copy holds only in-frame clones and misses some; the assay was immunoSEQ multiplex PCR. This repertoire shows approximately 730,000 clones, about an eighth found once; its top ten account for 0.02% to 0.025%. Sequencing was performed on naive CD4+ T cells from blood. This sequence joins TRBV5-4 and TRBJ2-5; 7 bases map to TRBD1. The origin of this receptor is a man aged 18 to 30 with type 1 diabetes. The CDR3 bases are TGTGCCGGTAGGACAGGCACGGCGGAGACCCAGTACTTC. Encoded protein: CAGRTGTAETQYF.